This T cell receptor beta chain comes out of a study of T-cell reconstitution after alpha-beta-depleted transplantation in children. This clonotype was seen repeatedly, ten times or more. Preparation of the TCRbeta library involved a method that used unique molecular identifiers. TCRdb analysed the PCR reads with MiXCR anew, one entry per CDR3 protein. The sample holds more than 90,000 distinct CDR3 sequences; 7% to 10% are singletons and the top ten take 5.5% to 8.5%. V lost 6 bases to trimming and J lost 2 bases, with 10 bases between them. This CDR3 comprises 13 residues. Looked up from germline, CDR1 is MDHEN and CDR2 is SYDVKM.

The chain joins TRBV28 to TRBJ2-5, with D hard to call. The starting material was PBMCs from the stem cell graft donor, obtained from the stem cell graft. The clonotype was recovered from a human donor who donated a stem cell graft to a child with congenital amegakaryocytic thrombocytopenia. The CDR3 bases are TGTGCCAGCAGCTGGCTACAACAAGAGACCCAGTACTTC. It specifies CASSWLQQETQYF.